The clone carrying this TCR beta chain has more than one count but fewer than ten. The CDR3 is made up of 14 amino acids. V lost 11 bases and J lost 0, with 15 bases in between. Method: immunoSEQ multiplex PCR; TCRdb's copy keeps in-frame clones and lacks some. The sample has hundreds of thousands of clones; roughly 70% are singletons. This sample was included in a study of shared clonotypes between healthy human individuals. This clonotype originated in a woman in her thirties in good health. Sequenced material: memory CD4+ T cells sorted from blood. The subset denotes: CD45RA-negative fraction. The chain recombines TRBV23-1 with TRBJ2-3; D possibly corresponds to TRBD2 (6 bases). TRBV23-1 is designated an ORF whose function remains uncertain. CDR3 sequence (DNA): TGCGCCGGCGAACCGAGCGGGAGCACAGATACGCAGTATTTT. The encoded protein is CAGEPSGSTDTQYF.